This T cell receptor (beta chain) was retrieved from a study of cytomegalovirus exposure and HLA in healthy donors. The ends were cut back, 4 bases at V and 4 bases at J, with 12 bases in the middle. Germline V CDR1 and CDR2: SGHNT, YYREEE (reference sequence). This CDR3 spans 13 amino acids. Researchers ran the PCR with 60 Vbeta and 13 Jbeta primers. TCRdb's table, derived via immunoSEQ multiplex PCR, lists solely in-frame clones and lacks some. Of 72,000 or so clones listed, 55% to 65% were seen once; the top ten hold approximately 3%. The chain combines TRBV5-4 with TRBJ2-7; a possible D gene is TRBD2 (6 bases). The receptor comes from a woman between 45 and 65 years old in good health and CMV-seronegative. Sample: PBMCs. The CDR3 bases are TGTGCCAGCAGCCTCACGGGAGCGTACGAGCAGTACTTC. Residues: CASSLTGAYEQYF.